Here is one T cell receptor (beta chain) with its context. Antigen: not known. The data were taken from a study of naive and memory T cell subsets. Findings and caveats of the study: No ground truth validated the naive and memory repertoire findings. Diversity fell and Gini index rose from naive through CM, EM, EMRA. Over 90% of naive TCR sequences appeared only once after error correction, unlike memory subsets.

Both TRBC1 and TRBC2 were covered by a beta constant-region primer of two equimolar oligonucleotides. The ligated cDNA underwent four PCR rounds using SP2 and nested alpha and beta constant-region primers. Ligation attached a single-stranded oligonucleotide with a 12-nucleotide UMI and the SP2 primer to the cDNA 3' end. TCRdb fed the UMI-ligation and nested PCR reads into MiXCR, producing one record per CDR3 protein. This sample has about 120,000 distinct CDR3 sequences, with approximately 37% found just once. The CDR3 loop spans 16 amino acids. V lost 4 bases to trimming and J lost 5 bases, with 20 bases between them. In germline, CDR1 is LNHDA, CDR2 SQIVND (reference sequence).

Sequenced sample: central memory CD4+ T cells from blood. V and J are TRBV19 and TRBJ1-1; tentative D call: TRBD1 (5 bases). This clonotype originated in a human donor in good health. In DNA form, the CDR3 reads TGTGCCAGTAGTAACTCCGGTGCGGGGCGAGTTACTGAAGCTTTCTTT. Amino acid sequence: CASSNSGAGRVTEAFF.